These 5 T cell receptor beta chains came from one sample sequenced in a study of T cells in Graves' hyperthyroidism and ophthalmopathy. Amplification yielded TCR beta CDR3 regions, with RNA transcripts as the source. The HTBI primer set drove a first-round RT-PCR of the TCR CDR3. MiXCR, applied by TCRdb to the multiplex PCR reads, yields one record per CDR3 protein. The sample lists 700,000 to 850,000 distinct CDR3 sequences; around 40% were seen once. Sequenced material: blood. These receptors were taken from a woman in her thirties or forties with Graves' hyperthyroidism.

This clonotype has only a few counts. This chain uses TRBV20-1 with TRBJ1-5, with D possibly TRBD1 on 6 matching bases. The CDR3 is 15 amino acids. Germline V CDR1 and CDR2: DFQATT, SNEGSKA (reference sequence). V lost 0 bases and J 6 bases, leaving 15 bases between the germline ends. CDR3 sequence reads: CSAREQGYLGQPQHF. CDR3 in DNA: TGCAGTGCTAGAGAACAGGGATATTTGGGTCAGCCCCAGCATTTT.

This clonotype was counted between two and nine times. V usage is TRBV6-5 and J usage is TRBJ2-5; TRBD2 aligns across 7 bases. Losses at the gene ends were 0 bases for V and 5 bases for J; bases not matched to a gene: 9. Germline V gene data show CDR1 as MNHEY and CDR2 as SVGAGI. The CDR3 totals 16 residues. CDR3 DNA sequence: TGTGCCAGCAGTTACTCCCCGGGGAGGGACGGGGAGACCCAGTACTTC. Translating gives CASSYSPGRDGETQYF.

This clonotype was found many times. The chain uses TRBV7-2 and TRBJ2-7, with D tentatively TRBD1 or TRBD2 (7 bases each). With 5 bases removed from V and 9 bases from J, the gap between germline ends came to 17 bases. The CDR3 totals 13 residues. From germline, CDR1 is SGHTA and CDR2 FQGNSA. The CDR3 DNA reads TGTGCCAGCAGCACGACAGGGACTACGGGGCAGTACTTC. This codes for CASSTTGTTGQYF.

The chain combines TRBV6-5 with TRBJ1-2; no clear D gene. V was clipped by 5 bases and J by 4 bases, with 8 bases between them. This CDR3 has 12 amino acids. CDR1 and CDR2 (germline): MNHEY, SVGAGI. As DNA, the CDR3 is TGTGCCAGCAGTCCTCCGACCTATGGCTACACCTTC. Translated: CASSPPTYGYTF.

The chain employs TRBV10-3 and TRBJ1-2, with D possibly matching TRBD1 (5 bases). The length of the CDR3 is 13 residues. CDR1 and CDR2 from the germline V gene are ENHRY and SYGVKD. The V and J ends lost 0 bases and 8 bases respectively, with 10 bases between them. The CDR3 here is CAISESIGGGYTF. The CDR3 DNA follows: TGTGCCATCAGTGAGTCGATCGGGGGAGGCTACACCTTC.